Listed below are T cell receptor beta chains from one sample, sequenced in a study of blood T cell repertoires in COVID-19. The table came from immunoSEQ multiplex PCR; TCRdb's copy has only in-frame clones and leaves some out. The sample includes 130,000 to 150,000 clones, 70% to 90% seen only once; the top ten take around 13%. The specimen was peripheral blood. The source is a man aged 60 to 69 with active or convalescent COVID-19. The CDR3 runs from the conserved cysteine through the conserved F or W. Each record gives: V gene, clone size, D gene, J gene, CDR3 DNA, CDR3 protein. A D gene is named only where the DNA matches it firmly. The size entry is marked missing in some rows and otherwise reads once, few, many or a size class.

>TRBV28|-|TRBD1|TRBJ1-2
TGTGCCAGCAGTTCCCGGACAGGGGGAGTTGACTATGGCTACACCTTC
CASSSRTGGVDYGYTF
>TRBV7-2|-|TRBD1|TRBJ2-2
TGTGCCAGCAGCTTACCCAGGGGGCGCACCGGGGAGCTGTTTTTT
CASSLPRGRTGELFF
>TRBV30|few|-|TRBJ1-2
TGTGCCTGCCAATGGGACACCAACTATGGCTACACCTTC
CACQWDTNYGYTF
>TRBV6-2/TRBV6-3|-|TRBD1|TRBJ2-1
TGTGCCAGCACCCCAGCGGGACAGGGTCAACATGAGCAGTTCTTC
CASTPAGQGQHEQFF
>TRBV6-5|-|-|TRBJ1-2
TGTGCCAATTATTGGGGGCAGGGCTACACCTTC
CANYWGQGYTF
>TRBV7-9|-|TRBD2|TRBJ2-3
TGTGCCAGCAGCCAGACTAGCGGGAGTAGCACGCAGTATTTT
CASSQTSGSSTQYF
>TRBV4-2|-|-|TRBJ2-7
TGTGCCAGCAGCCAAGGTGGGGGGGCTTTCTACGAGCAGTACTTC
CASSQGGGAFYEQYF
>TRBV7-3|-|TRBD1|TRBJ1-1
TGTGCCAGCAGCTTATTTGGGACAGCGCGCGGTGAAGCTTTCTTT
CASSLFGTARGEAFF
>TRBV3-1/TRBV3-2|-|-|TRBJ2-5
TGTGCCAGCAGCCAAGGGTTCGGGGGAGAGACCCAGTACTTC
CASSQGFGGETQYF
>TRBV2|-|TRBD2|TRBJ2-3
TGTGCCAGCAGAGGGACTAGCGGGAGGGCCGGTCCTGCAGATACGCAGTATTTT
CASRGTSGRAGPADTQYF